This is a list of T cell receptor beta chains from one sample in a study of blood T cell repertoires in COVID-19. Sequencing used immunoSEQ multiplex PCR; TCRdb keeps in-frame clones, though not all of them. This sample has nearly 90,000 clones, with approximately 79% found just once. Sequencing input: peripheral blood. These receptors all stem from a woman at least 80 years old with acute or convalescent COVID-19. CDR3s include the opening cysteine and the closing phenylalanine or tryptophan. A D gene is named only where the DNA matches it firmly. Clone size is given for some rows only: seen once, a few or many times, or a class if the clone is expanded.

>TRBV5-8|-|TRBJ2-7|TRBD1
CASKQTGGEQYF
TGTGCCAGCAAGCAAACAGGGGGCGAGCAGTACTTC
>TRBV5-1|-|TRBJ1-6|-
CASSRQVDSPLHF
TGCGCCAGCAGCAGACAGGTCGATTCACCCCTCCACTTT
>TRBV2|-|TRBJ2-5|TRBD1
CASQDREETQYF
TGTGCCAGCCAGGACAGGGAAGAGACCCAGTACTTC
>TRBV11-2|few|TRBJ2-7|-
CASSLEAAGAPVRYF
TGTGCCAGCAGCTTAGAGGCAGCTGGGGCCCCCGTAAGGTACTTC
>TRBV6-6|few|TRBJ2-5|TRBD2
CASSPPSTWASGGAETQYF
TGTGCCAGCAGTCCCCCCTCGACCTGGGCTAGCGGGGGGGCGGAGACCCAGTACTTC
>TRBV6-5|few|TRBJ1-4|-
CASSYSPRGDEKLFF
TGTGCCAGCAGTTACTCGCCGCGGGGGGATGAAAAACTGTTTTTT
>TRBV27|-|TRBJ1-2|-
CASSLRRGDYGYTF
TGTGCCAGCAGTCTACGACGGGGTGACTATGGCTACACCTTC
>TRBV7-6|-|TRBJ2-5|TRBD1
CASSVGTGLQETQYF
TGTGCCAGCAGCGTGGGGACAGGGCTGCAAGAGACCCAGTACTTC
>TRBV6-2/TRBV6-3|-|TRBJ2-7|-
CASSYSMLGRGLNEQYF
TGTGCCAGCAGTTACTCGATGTTGGGCAGGGGTTTGAACGAGCAGTACTTC
>TRBV28|many|TRBJ1-1|TRBD1
CASRYSTGEGDTEAFF
TGTGCCAGCAGATACTCGACAGGGGAGGGAGACACTGAAGCTTTCTTT
>TRBV6-1|-|TRBJ1-4|TRBD1
CASSETSGQGGEKLFF
TGTGCCAGCAGTGAAACCTCGGGACAGGGTGGGGAAAAACTGTTTTTT
>TRBV5-6|-|TRBJ1-1|TRBD1
CASSRTGRALGAFF
TGTGCCAGCAGTAGGACAGGGCGCGCCCTGGGGGCTTTCTTT
>TRBV7-2|-|TRBJ1-6|TRBD1
CASSPSGTGAYSYNSPLHF
TGTGCCAGCAGCCCTTCCGGGACAGGGGCCTACTCCTATAATTCACCCCTCCACTTT
>TRBV4-2|-|TRBJ2-5|TRBD2
CASSQLAGGGETQYF
TGTGCCAGCAGCCAACTAGCGGGGGGTGGAGAGACCCAGTACTTC
>TRBV19|-|TRBJ2-1|-
CASSIGQGGYNEQFF
TGTGCCAGTAGTATAGGCCAGGGAGGCTACAATGAGCAGTTCTTC
>TRBV7-9|-|TRBJ2-5|TRBD1
CASSSPTGWETQYF
TGTGCCAGCAGCTCGCCGACAGGGTGGGAGACCCAGTACTTC
>TRBV6-5|-|TRBJ2-7|TRBD1
CASSQTGVRSYEQYF
TGTGCCAGCAGTCAGACAGGGGTAAGATCCTACGAGCAGTACTTC
>TRBV7-8|-|TRBJ2-7|-
CASSARRGWTDEQYF
TGTGCCAGCAGCGCACGTCGGGGGTGGACGGACGAGCAGTACTTC
>TRBV30|-|TRBJ1-1|-
CAWRGGFAGTEAFF
TGTGCCTGGAGGGGGGGTTTTGCGGGCACTGAAGCTTTCTTT
>TRBV19|-|TRBJ1-1|TRBD1
CASSSPRDREKGTEAFF
TGTGCCAGTAGTTCTCCAAGGGACAGGGAAAAGGGCACTGAAGCTTTCTTT
>TRBV11-2|medium-sized|TRBJ2-2|TRBD1
CASSNLDRGPGELFF
TGTGCCAGCAGCAATCTGGACAGGGGGCCCGGGGAGCTGTTTTTT
>TRBV5-8|-|TRBJ1-3|-
CASSLEGRRSSGNTIYF
TGTGCCAGCAGCTTGGAAGGCAGGCGTTCCTCTGGAAACACCATATATTTT
>TRBV5-1|-|TRBJ2-7|-
CASSSRGYEQYF
TGCGCCAGCAGCTCCAGGGGCTACGAGCAGTACTTC
>TRBV7-9|few|TRBJ1-6|TRBD1
CASSLGDRGIVALHF
TGTGCCAGCAGCTTAGGAGACAGGGGAATAGTTGCCCTCCACTTT
>TRBV5-1|-|TRBJ2-2|TRBD1
CASSWDSPNTGELFF
TGCGCCAGCAGCTGGGACAGTCCGAACACCGGGGAGCTGTTTTTT
>TRBV9|-|TRBJ2-3|-
CASSDQRGTAGGTDTQYF
TGTGCCAGCAGCGACCAGCGCGGGACGGCAGGGGGTACAGATACGCAGTATTTT
>TRBV3-1/TRBV3-2|medium-sized|TRBJ1-1|-
CASSQGAGKWTEAFF
TGTGCCAGCAGCCAAGGGGCGGGCAAATGGACTGAAGCTTTCTTT
>TRBV9|-|TRBJ1-6|TRBD1
CASSGRDSDSPLHF
TGTGCCAGCAGCGGGCGGGACAGTGATTCACCCCTCCACTTT
>TRBV11-2|-|TRBJ2-5|TRBD2
CASSLISLTSGGRETQYF
TGTGCCAGCAGCTTAATTTCGTTGACTAGCGGGGGGAGGGAGACCCAGTACTTC
>TRBV5-4|few|TRBJ2-7|-
CASSLTESYEQYF
TGTGCCAGCAGCTTGACCGAGTCCTACGAGCAGTACTTC
>TRBV18|-|TRBJ1-2|-
CASSPEKGVNYGYTF
TGTGCCAGCTCACCGGAGAAAGGGGTTAACTATGGCTACACCTTC
>TRBV4-2|once|TRBJ1-1|-
CASSQDVRRVPEAFF
TGTGCCAGCAGCCAAGATGTCCGGCGGGTACCTGAAGCTTTCTTT
>TRBV5-1|-|TRBJ1-4|-
CASSLSGRDSSNEKLFF
TGCGCCAGCAGCTTAAGCGGTAGGGATTCGTCTAATGAAAAACTGTTTTTT